This T cell receptor (beta chain) was profiled in a study of blood T cell repertoires in COVID-19. The overall study: Samples of COVID-19 (acute and convalescent) were obtained from the United States, Italy and Spain. From T cells, B-cell-depleted T cells, or PBMCs came the material, which was cDNA or gDNA.

The CDR3 is 16 amino acids. Germline CDR1 and CDR2: SGDLS and YYNGEE. The V end was cut by 2 bases, the J end by 5 bases, with 18 bases between. Methods used by the authors: Scientists estimated how many nucleated cells there were by amplifying reference gene primers. Some clones are missing from TCRdb's copy, which holds only in-frame ones; the method was immunoSEQ multiplex PCR. Clone size and V and J calls were adopted from that table, with D and trimming inferred from the DNA. The sample lists 210,000 or so clones; around 84% were seen once. The chain has TRBV9 and TRBJ2-3; possible D gene TRBD1, 5 bases. The clonotype comes from a human donor in a cohort sampled during active COVID-19. The sequenced sample consisted of peripheral blood. Written as DNA, the CDR3 is TGTGCCAGCAGCGTCCGTTCAGGGCCTAGTGGAGATACGCAGTATTTT. Protein: CASSVRSGPSGDTQYF.